One and the same sample provided the 10 T cell receptor beta chains below, sequenced in a study of T cell responses to AZD1222 COVID-19 vaccine. Only in-frame clones appear in the TCRdb table, and some are missing; sequencing was by immunoSEQ multiplex PCR. The table includes 130,000 to 150,000 clones, 90% to 95% detected once. The material was peripheral blood, obtained on day 0 of AZD1222 vaccination. The receptors here all came from an adult in good health.

The chain carries TRBV27 and TRBJ1-1; TRBD1 might be the D (5 bases). With 5 bases removed from V and 4 bases from J, the gap between germline ends came to 17 bases. Looked up from germline, CDR1 is MNHEY and CDR2 is SMNVEV (reference sequence). There are 15 residues in the CDR3. CDR3: CASSPAPGGGTEAFF. DNA of the CDR3: TGTGCCAGCAGTCCAGCCCCCGGGGGAGGCACTGAAGCTTTCTTT.

This clone was counted a few times. J is TRBJ1-5 and V is TRBV7-8; 8 bases are shared with TRBD1. The CDR3 spans 18 residues. From germline, CDR1 is SGHVS and CDR2 FQNEAQ. V shed 2 bases, J shed 4 bases, and the junction held 13 bases outside the gene matches. CDR3 in amino acids: CASSLLARQGRLNQPQHF. The CDR3 region has the DNA TGTGCCAGCAGCTTACTGGCCAGACAGGGGAGGTTAAATCAGCCCCAGCATTTT. The full variable domain, completed using reference TRBV7-8 and TRBJ1-5, is GAGVSQSPRYKVAKRGQDVALRCDPISGHVSLFWYQQALGQGPEFLTYFQNEAQLDKSGLPSDRFFAERPEGSVSTLKIQRTQQEDSAVYLCASSLLARQGRLNQPQHFGDGTRLSIL.

This chain uses TRBV9 with TRBJ2-5; 8 positions agree with TRBD2. CDR1 SGDLS and CDR2 YYNGEE come from the germline V gene. The CDR3 contains 17 residues. Trimming removed 4 bases from V and 2 bases from J; junction bases left unmatched: 13. In DNA form, the CDR3 reads TGTGCCAGCAGCCCGGGGGCTCGAGCGGGAGTGCAAGAGACCCAGTACTTC. This translates into CASSPGARAGVQETQYF.

This chain uses TRBV7-3 with TRBJ2-7, with D tentatively TRBD2 (5 bases). V lost 1 base to trimming and J lost 6 bases, with 10 bases between them. The CDR3 contains 13 residues. CDR1 is SGHTA, CDR2 FQGTGA, per germline. In DNA form, the CDR3 reads TGTGCCAGCAGCTTAAGGAGGTCAAGCGAGCAGTACTTC. Protein: CASSLRRSSEQYF. Full variable domain (rest looked up from reference TRBV7-3 and TRBJ2-7): GAGVSQTPSNKVTEKGKYVELRCDPISGHTALYWYRQSLGQGPEFLIYFQGTGAADDSGLPNDRFFAVRPEGSVSTLKIQRTERGDSAVYLCASSLRRSSEQYFGPGTRLTVT.

V is TRBV5-5 and J is TRBJ2-3, with 13 bases that match TRBD2. Germline CDR1 and CDR2: SGHKS and YYEKEE (reference sequence). The CDR3 contains 19 residues. The V gene end was trimmed by 1 base and the J gene end by 0 bases; junction bases not matched to a gene: 8. CDR3 region: CASSLYGLAGALSTDTQYF. DNA of the CDR3: TGTGCCAGCAGCTTGTACGGACTAGCGGGGGCCCTTAGCACAGATACGCAGTATTTT.

The V gene is TRBV28, the J gene TRBJ2-3; D gene uncertain. V shed 8 bases and J shed 2 bases, with 17 bases lying between them. Germline CDR1 reads MDHEN; CDR2 reads SYDVKM. The CDR3 length is 15 residues. The CDR3 DNA reads as TGTGCCAGCTCGTTTGGTGTTGTAACCACAGATACGCAGTATTTT. Its translation is CASSFGVVTTDTQYF. Full variable domain (missing parts from reference TRBV28 and TRBJ2-3): DVKVTQSSRYLVKRTGEKVFLECVQDMDHENMFWYRQDPGLGLRLIYFSYDVKMKEKGDIPEGYSVSREKKERFSLILESASTNQTSMYLCASSFGVVTTDTQYFGPGTRLTVL.

The chain employs TRBV6-5 and TRBJ1-5; no clear D. V shed 5 bases and J shed 4 bases, with 15 bases lying between them. Germline lookup yields CDR1 MNHEY and CDR2 SVGAGI. CDR3 length: 15 amino acids. CDR3 amino acids: CASSPGPVVNQPQHF. For the CDR3, the DNA is TGTGCCAGCAGTCCAGGACCAGTTGTTAATCAGCCCCAGCATTTT.

This clone was seen a single time. The V call is TRBV9, the J call TRBJ2-3; TRBD1 might be the D (5 bases). The CDR3 runs 16 residues. Germline-derived CDR1 and CDR2 are SGDLS and YYNGEE. Trimming took 1 base from V and 0 from J, leaving 12 bases between them. The CDR3 region has the DNA TGTGCCAGCAGCGTAAGGACAACTACTAGCACAGATACGCAGTATTTT. This gives the protein CASSVRTTTSTDTQYF.

This chain links TRBV3-1 (or the pseudogene TRBV3-2) with TRBJ2-5; TRBD2 is a possible D gene (6 bases). The CDR3 covers 14 residues. The V and J ends lost 5 bases and 3 bases respectively, with 13 bases between them. Germline-derived CDR1 and CDR2 are LGHDT and YNNKEL (reference sequence). CDR3 loop: CASSYNWGEETQYF. The DNA for the CDR3 is TGTGCCAGCAGCTACAATTGGGGGGAAGAGACCCAGTACTTC.

The chain employs TRBV28 and TRBJ1-1, with D unclear. CDR1 and CDR2 from the germline V gene are MDHEN and SYDVKM. The CDR3 extends over 11 amino acids. Trimming pared 2 bases from V and 5 bases from J, leaving 3 bases between. The CDR3 loop reads CASSLRTEAFF. DNA for the CDR3: TGTGCCAGCAGTTTACGGACTGAAGCTTTCTTT.